This TCR beta chain was recovered during a study of Ad26.COV2.S vaccination and SARS-CoV-2 variants. Treatment of the sample: roughly 19 received Ad26.COV2.S at low or high dose, single or two shots; several received placebo; per-sample allocation not given. Vaccine and placebo recipients were sampled on day 63 after the first injection. General observations from the study: After vaccination, substantial breadth of spike-specific CD8+ and CD4+ responses was reported.

Germline-derived CDR1 and CDR2 are LGHDT and YNNKEL (reference sequence). The CDR3 has 14 residues. V trimming: 4 bases; J trimming: 3 bases; junction bases outside the gene matches: 5. A note on this clone: The antigen is not known.

Measured with immunoSEQ multiplex PCR; TCRdb has only the in-frame clones, and not every one. The sample includes about 680,000 clones, 80% to 90% seen only once; the top ten take about 1.5%. V is TRBV3-1 (or the pseudogene TRBV3-2) and J is TRBJ1-1, with 7 bases fitting TRBD1. Source: peripheral blood, taken in a trial of Ad26.COV2.S vaccine versus placebo. This clonotype was obtained from a person aged 18-60 years who received the Ad26.COV2.S COVID-19 vaccine or a placebo. The CDR3 spells CASSRRDRHTEAFF. In nucleotides, the CDR3 is TGTGCCAGCAGCCGTCGGGACAGACACACTGAAGCTTTCTTT.